This T cell receptor (beta chain) was sequenced in a study of early stage breast cancer tumors. Overall study: About 80% of the 16 invasive tumors were ER+, PR+ and HER2-. The ER+/PR+/HER2- tumors included 7 or 8 ductal and four lobular carcinomas.

General study points: Chain pairing and CD4, CD8 or FOXP3 expression were not captured. Compared with adjacent normal breast tissue, tumors showed roughly 2.5-fold greater T cell density and higher clonality.

For this clone: The target antigen is unknown.

Germline-derived CDR1 and CDR2 are SGHDT and YYEEEE. The CDR3 loop spans 17 amino acids. With 2 bases clipped from V and 5 bases from J, the junction kept 14 bases outside the gene matches. Produced via immunoSEQ multiplex PCR; TCRdb's table is partial and in-frame only. The data contain about 53,000 clones, about 90% of them singletons. What was sequenced was blood. V and J are TRBV5-6 and TRBJ2-5, with 8 bases that match TRBD2. The clonotype was recovered from a person aged 65-85 years with breast cancer. In DNA, the CDR3 is TGTGCCAGCAGCTTCCAGTATAGCCGGGGGGGCCTCGAGACCCAGTACTTC. Its translation is CASSFQYSRGGLETQYF. The variable domain in full, with the rest retrieved from reference TRBV5-6 and TRBJ2-5, is DAGVTQSPTHLIKTRGQQVTLRCSPKSGHDTVSWYQQALGQGPQFIFQYYEEEERQRGNFPDRFSGHQFPNYSSELNVNALLLGDSALYLCASSFQYSRGGLETQYFGPGTRLLVL.